The present T cell receptor beta chain was sequenced within a study of OX40 agonist ivuxolimab in advanced cancers. The wider study: At 0.01 to 10 mg/kg, ivuxolimab was administered intravenously to patients every 2 weeks.

CDR3 size: 12 residues. Germline loops: CDR1 SGHAT, CDR2 FQDESV (reference sequence). Trimming left V 1 base short and J 9 bases short, with 10 bases between. Points on this clone: Its specificity is unknown.

Study-level findings and limits: Compared with CD4+, CD8+ T cells on average had more expanded clones. Among the lowest levels of clonal expansion were found in partial responders at 0.1-3.0 mg/kg.

TCRdb keeps only in-frame clones here, not all; method: immunoSEQ multiplex PCR. This table has about 48,000 clones, 83% appearing once. This TCR was recovered from an adult with an advanced solid tumor such as melanoma, head and neck, liver or kidney cancer. The V and J genes are TRBV11-1 and TRBJ2-7; D unclear. The source material was CD4+ or CD8+ T cells sorted from blood, sampled in a trial of the OX40 agonist ivuxolimab. DNA of the CDR3: TGTGCCAGCAGCTTAGTAGGGCAGATGCAGTACTTC. Translation: CASSLVGQMQYF.